The source of this TCR beta chain is a study of blood T cell repertoires in COVID-19. V lost 3 bases, J lost 2 bases, and 3 bases stayed unmatched. The length of the CDR3 is 14 residues. Germline V gives CDR1 SGHNT, CDR2 YYREEE (reference sequence). Profiling relied on immunoSEQ multiplex PCR, and the TCRdb table lists in-frame clones only, not all of them. This table has around 170,000 clones, 75% to 90% appearing once. J is TRBJ1-1 and V is TRBV5-4; 8 nucleotides line up with TRBD1. Sequencing was carried out using peripheral blood. This TCR was sampled from a middle-aged woman with acute or convalescent COVID-19. The CDR3 loop reads CASSWGQANTEAFF. The CDR3 DNA follows: TGTGCCAGCAGCTGGGGACAGGCAAACACTGAAGCTTTCTTT.